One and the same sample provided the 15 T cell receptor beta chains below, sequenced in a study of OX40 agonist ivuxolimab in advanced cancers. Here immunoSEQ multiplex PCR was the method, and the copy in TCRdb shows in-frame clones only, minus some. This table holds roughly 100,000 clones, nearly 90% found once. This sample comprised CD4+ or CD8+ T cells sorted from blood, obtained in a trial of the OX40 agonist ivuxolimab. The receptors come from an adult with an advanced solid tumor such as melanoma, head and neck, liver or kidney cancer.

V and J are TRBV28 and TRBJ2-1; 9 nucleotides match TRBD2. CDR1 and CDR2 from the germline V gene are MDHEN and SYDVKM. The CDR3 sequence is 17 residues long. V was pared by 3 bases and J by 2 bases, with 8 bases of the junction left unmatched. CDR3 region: CASSFIPSGGPYNEQFF. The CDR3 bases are TGTGCCAGCAGTTTTATACCCAGCGGGGGGCCCTACAATGAGCAGTTCTTC.

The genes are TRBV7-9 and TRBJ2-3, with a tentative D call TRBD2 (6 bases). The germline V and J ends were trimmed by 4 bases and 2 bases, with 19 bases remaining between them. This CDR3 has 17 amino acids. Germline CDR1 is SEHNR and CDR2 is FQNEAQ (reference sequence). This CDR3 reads CASSSSLWGDSTDTQYF. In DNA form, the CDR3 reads TGTGCCAGCAGCTCCTCTTTATGGGGGGACTCCACAGATACGCAGTATTTT.

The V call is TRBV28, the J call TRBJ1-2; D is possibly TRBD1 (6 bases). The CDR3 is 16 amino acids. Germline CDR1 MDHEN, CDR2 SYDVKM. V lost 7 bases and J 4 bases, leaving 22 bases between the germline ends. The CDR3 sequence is CASTPLVRGRGYGYTF. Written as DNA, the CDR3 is TGTGCCAGCACCCCCCTGGTCAGGGGACGGGGCTATGGCTACACCTTC.

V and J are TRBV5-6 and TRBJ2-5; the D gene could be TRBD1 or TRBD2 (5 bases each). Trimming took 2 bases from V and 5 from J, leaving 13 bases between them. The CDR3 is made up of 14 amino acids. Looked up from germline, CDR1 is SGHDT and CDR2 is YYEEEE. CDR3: CASSLLGVRETQYF. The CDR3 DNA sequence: TGTGCCAGCAGCTTATTGGGGGTAAGGGAGACCCAGTACTTC.

The DNA for the CDR3 is TGCGCCAGCAGCCTCGAGACAGGGGGGGACTACGAGCAGTACTTC. As protein: CASSLETGGDYEQYF. The chain is built from TRBV4-1 and TRBJ2-5; 9 positions match TRBD1. TRBJ2-7 explains the end of the DNA better; the J call may be wrong. The CDR3 consists of 15 residues. CDR1 is MGHRA, CDR2 YSYEKL, per germline.

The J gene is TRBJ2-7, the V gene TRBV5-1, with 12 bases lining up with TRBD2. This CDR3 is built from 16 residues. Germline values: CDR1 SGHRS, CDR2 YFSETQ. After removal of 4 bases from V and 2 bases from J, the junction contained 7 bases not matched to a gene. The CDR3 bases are TGCGCCAGCAGCCCCACGACTAGCGGGGGAACCTACGAGCAGTACTTC. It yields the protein CASSPTTSGGTYEQYF.

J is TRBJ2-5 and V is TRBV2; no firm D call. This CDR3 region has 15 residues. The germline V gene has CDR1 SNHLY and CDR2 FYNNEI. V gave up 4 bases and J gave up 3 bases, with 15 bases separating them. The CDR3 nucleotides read TGTGCCAGCAGTGGCGGTACTACCCCCAAAGAGACCCAGTACTTC. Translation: CASSGGTTPKETQYF.

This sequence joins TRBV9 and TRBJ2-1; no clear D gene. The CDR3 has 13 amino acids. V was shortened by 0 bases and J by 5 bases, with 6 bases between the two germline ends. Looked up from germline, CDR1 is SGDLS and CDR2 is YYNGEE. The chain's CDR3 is CASSVDANNEQFF. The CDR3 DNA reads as TGTGCCAGCAGCGTAGATGCCAACAATGAGCAGTTCTTC.

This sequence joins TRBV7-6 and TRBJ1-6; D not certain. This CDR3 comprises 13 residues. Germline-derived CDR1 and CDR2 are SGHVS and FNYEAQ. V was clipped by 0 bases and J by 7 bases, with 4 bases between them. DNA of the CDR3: TGTGCCAGCAGCTTAGCCGGGAATTCACCCCTCCACTTT. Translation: CASSLAGNSPLHF. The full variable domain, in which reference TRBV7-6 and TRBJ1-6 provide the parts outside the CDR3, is GAGVSQSPRYKVTKRGQDVALRCDPISGHVSLYWYRQALGQGPEFLTYFNYEAQQDKSGLPNDRFSAERPEGSISTLTIQRTEQRDSAMYRCASSLAGNSPLHFGNGTRLTVT.

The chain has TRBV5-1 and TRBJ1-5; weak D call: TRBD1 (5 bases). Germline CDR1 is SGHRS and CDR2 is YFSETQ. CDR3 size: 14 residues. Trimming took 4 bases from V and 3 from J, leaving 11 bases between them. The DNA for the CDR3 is TGCGCCAGCAGCCCCGGGACCGTCAATCAGCCCCAGCATTTT. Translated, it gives CASSPGTVNQPQHF.

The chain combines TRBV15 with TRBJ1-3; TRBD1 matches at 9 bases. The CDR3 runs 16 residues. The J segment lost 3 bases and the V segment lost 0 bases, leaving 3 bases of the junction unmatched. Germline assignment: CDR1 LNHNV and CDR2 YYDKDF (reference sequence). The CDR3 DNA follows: TGTGCCACCAGCAGAGATGGGGACAGGGTTGGAAACACCATATATTTT. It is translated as CATSRDGDRVGNTIYF.

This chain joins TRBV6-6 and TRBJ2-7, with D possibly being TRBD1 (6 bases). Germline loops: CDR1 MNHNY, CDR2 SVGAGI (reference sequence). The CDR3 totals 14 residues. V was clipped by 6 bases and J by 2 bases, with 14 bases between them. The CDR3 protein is CASRTTGLPYEQYF. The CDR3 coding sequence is TGTGCCAGCAGGACTACAGGGCTCCCCTACGAGCAGTACTTC.

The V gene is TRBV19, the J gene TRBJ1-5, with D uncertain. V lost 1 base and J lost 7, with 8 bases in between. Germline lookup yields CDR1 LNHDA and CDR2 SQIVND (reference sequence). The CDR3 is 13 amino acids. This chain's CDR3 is CASSIARKQPQHF. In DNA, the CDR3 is TGTGCCAGTAGTATAGCCCGGAAACAGCCCCAGCATTTT.

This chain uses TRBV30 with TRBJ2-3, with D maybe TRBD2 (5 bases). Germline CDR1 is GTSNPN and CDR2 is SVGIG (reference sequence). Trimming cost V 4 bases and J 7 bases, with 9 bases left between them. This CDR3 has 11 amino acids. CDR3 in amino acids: CAWNRGNTQYF. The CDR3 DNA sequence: TGTGCCTGGAACCGAGGGAATACGCAGTATTTT.

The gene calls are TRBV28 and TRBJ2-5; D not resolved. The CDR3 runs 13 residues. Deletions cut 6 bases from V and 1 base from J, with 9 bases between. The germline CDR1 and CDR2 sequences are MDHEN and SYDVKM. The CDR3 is CASRSRSQETQYF. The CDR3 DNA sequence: TGTGCCAGCAGAAGTAGGAGCCAAGAGACCCAGTACTTC.